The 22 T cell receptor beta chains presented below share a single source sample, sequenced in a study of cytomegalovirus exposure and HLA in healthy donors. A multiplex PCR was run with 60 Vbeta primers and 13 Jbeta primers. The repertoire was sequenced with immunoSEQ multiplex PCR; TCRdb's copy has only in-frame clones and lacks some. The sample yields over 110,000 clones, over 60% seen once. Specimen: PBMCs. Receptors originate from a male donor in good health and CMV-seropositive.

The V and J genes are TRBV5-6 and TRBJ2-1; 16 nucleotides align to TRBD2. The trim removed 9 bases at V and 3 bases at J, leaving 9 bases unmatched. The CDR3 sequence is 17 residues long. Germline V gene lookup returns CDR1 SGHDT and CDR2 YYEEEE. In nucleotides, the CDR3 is TGTGCCACCGCCGGGACTAGCGGGGGGGCGGTCTACAATGAGCAGTTCTTC. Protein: CATAGTSGGAVYNEQFF.

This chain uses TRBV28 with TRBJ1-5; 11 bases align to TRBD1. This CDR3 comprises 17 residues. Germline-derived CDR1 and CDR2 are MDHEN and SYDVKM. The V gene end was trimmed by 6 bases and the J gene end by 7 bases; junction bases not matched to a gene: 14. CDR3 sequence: CASSPPRTGGGKQPQHF. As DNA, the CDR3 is TGTGCCAGCAGCCCTCCCCGGACAGGGGGCGGTAAACAGCCCCAGCATTTT.

The CDR3 here is CAGGDWQPQHF. DNA of the CDR3: TGTGCCGGCGGGGACTGGCAGCCCCAGCATTTT. The J gene is TRBJ1-5, the V gene TRBV5-4; weak D call: TRBD1 (5 bases). The germline V gene has CDR1 SGHNT and CDR2 YYREEE (reference sequence). The CDR3 is 11 amino acids. The V and J ends lost 10 bases and 7 bases respectively, with 12 bases between them.

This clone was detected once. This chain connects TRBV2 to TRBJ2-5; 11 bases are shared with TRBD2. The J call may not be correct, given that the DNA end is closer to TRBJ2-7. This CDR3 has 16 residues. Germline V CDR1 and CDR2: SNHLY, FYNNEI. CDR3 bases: TGTGCCAGCAGTGAGGGACTAGCGGCTTTCCTCTACGAGCAGTACTTC. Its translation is CASSEGLAAFLYEQYF.

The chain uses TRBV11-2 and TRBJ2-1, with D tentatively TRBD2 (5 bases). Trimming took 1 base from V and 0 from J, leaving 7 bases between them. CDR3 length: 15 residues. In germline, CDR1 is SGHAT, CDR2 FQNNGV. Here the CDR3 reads CASSLGLNSYNEQFF. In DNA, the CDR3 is TGTGCCAGCAGCTTAGGACTAAACTCCTACAATGAGCAGTTCTTC.

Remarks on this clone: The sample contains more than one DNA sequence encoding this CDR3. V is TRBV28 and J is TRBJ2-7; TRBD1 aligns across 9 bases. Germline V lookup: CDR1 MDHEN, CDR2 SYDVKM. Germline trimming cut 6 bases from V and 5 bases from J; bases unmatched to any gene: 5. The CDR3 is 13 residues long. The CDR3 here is CASSEDRGHEQYF. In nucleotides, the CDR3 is TGTGCCAGCAGCGAGGACAGGGGCCACGAGCAGTACTTC.

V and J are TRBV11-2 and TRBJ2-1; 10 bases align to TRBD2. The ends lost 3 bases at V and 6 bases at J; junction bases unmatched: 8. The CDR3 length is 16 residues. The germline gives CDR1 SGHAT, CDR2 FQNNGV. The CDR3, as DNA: TGTGCCAGCAGCTTGGACGGACTAGCGGACTTCAATGAGCAGTTCTTC. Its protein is CASSLDGLADFNEQFF. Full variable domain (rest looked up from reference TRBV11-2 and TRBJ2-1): EAGVAQSPRYKIIEKRQSVAFWCNPISGHATLYWYQQILGQGPKLLIQFQNNGVVDDSQLPKDRFSAERLKGVDSTLKIQPAKLEDSAVYLCASSLDGLADFNEQFFGPGTRLTVL.

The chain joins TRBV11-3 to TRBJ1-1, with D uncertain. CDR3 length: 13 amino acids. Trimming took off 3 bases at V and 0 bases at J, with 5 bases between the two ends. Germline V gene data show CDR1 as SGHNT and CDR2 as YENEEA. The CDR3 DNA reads TGTGCCAGCAGCTTGAGGATGAACACTGAAGCTTTCTTT. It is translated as CASSLRMNTEAFF.

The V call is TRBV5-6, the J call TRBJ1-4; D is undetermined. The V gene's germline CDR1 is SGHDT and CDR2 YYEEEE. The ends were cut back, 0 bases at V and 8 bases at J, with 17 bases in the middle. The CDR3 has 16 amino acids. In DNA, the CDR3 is TGTGCCAGCAGCTTGGGAGGATCCGGGTTTTGGGAAAAACTGTTTTTT. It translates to CASSLGGSGFWEKLFF.

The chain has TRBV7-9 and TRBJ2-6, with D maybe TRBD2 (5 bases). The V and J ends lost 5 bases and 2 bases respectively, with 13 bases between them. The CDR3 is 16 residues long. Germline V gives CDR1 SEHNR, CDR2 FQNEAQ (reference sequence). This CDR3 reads CASSLGASPGANVLTF. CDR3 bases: TGTGCCAGCAGCCTGGGAGCCTCCCCTGGGGCCAACGTCCTGACTTTC.

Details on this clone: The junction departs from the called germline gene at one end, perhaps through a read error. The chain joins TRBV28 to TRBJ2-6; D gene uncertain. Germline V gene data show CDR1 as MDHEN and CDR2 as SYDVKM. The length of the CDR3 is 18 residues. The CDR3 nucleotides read TGTGCCAACAGTTTTTTTCTCGGTGATCTCTCTGGGGCCAACGTCCTGACTTTC. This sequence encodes CANSFFLGDLSGANVLTF.

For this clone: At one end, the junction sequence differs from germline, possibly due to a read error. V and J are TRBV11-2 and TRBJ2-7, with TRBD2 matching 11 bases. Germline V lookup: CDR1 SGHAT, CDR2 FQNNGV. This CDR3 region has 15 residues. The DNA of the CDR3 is TGTGCCAGCACCTTAGCGGGAGGGCCTCCAAACGAGCAGTACTTC. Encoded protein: CASTLAGGPPNEQYF.

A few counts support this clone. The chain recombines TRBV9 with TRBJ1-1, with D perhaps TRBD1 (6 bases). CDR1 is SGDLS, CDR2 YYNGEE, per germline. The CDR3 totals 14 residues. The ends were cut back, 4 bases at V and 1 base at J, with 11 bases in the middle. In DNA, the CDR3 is TGTGCCAGCAGCACCGGGACACAGAACACTGAAGCTTTCTTT. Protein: CASSTGTQNTEAFF. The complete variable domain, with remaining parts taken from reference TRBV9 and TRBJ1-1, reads DSGVTQTPKHLITATGQRVTLRCSPRSGDLSVYWYQQSLDQGLQFLIQYYNGEERAKGNILERFSAQQFPDLHSELNLSSLELGDSALYFCASSTGTQNTEAFFGQGTRLTVV.

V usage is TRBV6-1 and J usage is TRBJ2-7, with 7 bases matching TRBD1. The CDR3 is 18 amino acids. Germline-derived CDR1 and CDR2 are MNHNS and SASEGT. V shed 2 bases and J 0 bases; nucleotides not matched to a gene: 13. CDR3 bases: TGTGCCAGCAGTGAAAGAACATCCTTACAGGGGCTCTCCTACGAGCAGTACTTC. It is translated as CASSERTSLQGLSYEQYF.

CDR3 DNA sequence: TGTGCCAGTAGCCCCTCGGGGTGGGGTGGCTACACCTTC. Amino acids: CASSPSGWGGYTF. The chain couples TRBV19 to TRBJ1-2; D gene unclear. Germline-derived CDR1 and CDR2 are LNHDA and SQIVND (reference sequence). The V end lost 6 bases, the J end lost 7 bases, and 15 bases lay between the germline ends. The CDR3 sequence is 13 residues long.

The CDR3, as DNA: TGTGCCAGCAGCGTAGAAGCAGGGGGAAGAAACTATGGCTACACCTTC. This sequence encodes CASSVEAGGRNYGYTF. This chain joins TRBV9 and TRBJ1-2; 7 bases are shared with TRBD1. This CDR3 region has 16 residues. The germline gives CDR1 SGDLS, CDR2 YYNGEE. The V segment lost 0 bases and the J segment 2 bases; nucleotides outside the gene matches: 7.

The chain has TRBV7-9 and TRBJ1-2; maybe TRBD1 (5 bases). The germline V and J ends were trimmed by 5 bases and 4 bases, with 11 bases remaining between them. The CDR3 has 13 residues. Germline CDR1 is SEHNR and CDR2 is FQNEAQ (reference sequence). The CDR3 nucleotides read TGTGCCAGCAGCGTTAACACAGGCTATGGCTACACCTTC. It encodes CASSVNTGYGYTF.

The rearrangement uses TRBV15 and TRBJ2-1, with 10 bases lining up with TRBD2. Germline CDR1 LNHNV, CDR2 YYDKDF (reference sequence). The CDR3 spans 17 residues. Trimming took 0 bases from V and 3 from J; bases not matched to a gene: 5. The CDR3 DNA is TGTGCCACCAGCAGAGATGTGAGCGGGGGGGGCTACAATGAGCAGTTCTTC. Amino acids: CATSRDVSGGGYNEQFF.

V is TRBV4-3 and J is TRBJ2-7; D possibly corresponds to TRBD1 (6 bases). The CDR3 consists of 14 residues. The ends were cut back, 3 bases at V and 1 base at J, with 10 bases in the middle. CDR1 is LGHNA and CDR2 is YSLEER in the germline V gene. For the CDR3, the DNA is TGCGCCAGCAGCCAGGTTGGACAGTCCTACGAGCAGTACTTC. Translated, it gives CASSQVGQSYEQYF.

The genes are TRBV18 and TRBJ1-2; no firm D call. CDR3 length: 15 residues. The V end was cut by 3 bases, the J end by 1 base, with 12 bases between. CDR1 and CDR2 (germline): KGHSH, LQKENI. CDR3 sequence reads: CASSPTTGVNYGYTF. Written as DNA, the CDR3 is TGTGCCAGCTCACCTACAACGGGAGTTAACTATGGCTACACCTTC.

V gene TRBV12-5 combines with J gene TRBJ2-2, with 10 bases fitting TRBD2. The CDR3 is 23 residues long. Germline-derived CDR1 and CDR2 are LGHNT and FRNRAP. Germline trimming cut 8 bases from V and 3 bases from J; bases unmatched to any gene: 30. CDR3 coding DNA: TGTGCTAGTTTCCTATTCGAGCGACCCCCCAAATCTAGCGGGAGAACAGACACCGGGGAGCTGTTTTTT. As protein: CASFLFERPPKSSGRTDTGELFF.

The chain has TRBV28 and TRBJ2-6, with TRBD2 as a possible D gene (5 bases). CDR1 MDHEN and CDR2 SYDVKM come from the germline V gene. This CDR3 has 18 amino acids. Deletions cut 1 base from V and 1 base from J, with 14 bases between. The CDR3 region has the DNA TGTGCCAGCAGTTTATATCCGGGAAGTGGTTCTGGGGCCAACGTCCTGACTTTC. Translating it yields CASSLYPGSGSGANVLTF.